Following are 2 T cell receptor beta chains from one sample sequenced in a study of blood T cell repertoires in COVID-19. The table came from immunoSEQ multiplex PCR; TCRdb's copy has only in-frame clones and leaves some out. The sample lists approximately 96,000 clones, 70% to 90% occurring once. Sequenced material: peripheral blood. These receptors were collected from a human donor with COVID-19, enrolled during active disease. The donor label of this sample is uncertain.

The J gene is TRBJ1-1, the V gene TRBV30; 10 bases agree with TRBD1. The junction had 8 bases not matched to a gene; V was cut back by 4 bases and J by 0 bases. The CDR3 extends over 16 amino acids. Germline assignment: CDR1 GTSNPN and CDR2 SVGIG (reference sequence). In nucleotides, the CDR3 is TGTGCCTGGACCCCGCTGGACAGGGGGATGAACACTGAAGCTTTCTTT. It encodes CAWTPLDRGMNTEAFF.

This chain links TRBV13 with TRBJ1-2; TRBD1 matches at 9 bases. This CDR3 is built from 15 residues. V was pared by 6 bases and J by 5 bases, with 10 bases of the junction left unmatched. The germline V gene encodes CDR1 PRHDT and CDR2 FYEKMQ (reference sequence). The CDR3 DNA is TGTGCCAGCAGGCCCACAGGGGGCGCGTCTTATGGCTACACCTTC. Protein: CASRPTGGASYGYTF.